This T cell receptor (beta chain) was identified during a study of blood T cell repertoires in COVID-19. The V end was cut by 4 bases, the J end by 7 bases, with 9 bases between. Germline CDR1 reads SGHRS; CDR2 reads YFSETQ. The CDR3 has 11 amino acids. Only one count was recorded for this clone. Sequenced by immunoSEQ multiplex PCR; TCRdb stores in-frame clones only, minus some. The sample contains about 260,000 clones, 88% of which appear only once. The V call is TRBV5-1, the J call TRBJ2-7; possibly TRBD2 for D (6 bases). The sample taken for sequencing was peripheral blood. This receptor was taken from a human donor in a cohort sampled during active COVID-19. The CDR3 reads CASSLGREQYF. In DNA form, the CDR3 reads TGCGCCAGCAGCCTGGGGAGGGAGCAGTACTTC.